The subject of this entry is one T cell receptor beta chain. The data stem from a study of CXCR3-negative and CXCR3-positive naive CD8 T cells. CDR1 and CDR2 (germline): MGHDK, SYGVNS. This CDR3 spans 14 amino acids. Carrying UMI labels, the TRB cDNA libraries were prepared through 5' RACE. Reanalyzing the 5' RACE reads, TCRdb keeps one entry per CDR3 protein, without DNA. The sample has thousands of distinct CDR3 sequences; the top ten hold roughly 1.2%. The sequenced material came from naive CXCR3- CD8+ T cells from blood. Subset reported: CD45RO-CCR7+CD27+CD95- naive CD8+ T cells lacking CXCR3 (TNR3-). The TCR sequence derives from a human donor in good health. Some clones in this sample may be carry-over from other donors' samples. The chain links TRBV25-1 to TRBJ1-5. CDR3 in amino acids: CASSKTDSNQPQHF. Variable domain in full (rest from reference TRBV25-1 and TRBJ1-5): EADIYQTPRYLVIGTGKKITLECSQTMGHDKMYWYQQDPGMELHLIHYSYGVNSTEKGDLSSESTVSRIRTEHFPLTLESARPSHTSQYLCASSKTDSNQPQHFGDGTRLSIL.